This T cell receptor (beta chain) was sequenced in a study of blood T cell repertoires in COVID-19. Study at large: Italy, Spain and the United States were the sources of the convalescent and acute COVID-19 samples. The cDNA or gDNA used as material had been derived from T cells, B-cell-depleted T cells, or PBMCs.

The germline V gene has CDR1 MNHEY and CDR2 SMNVEV (reference sequence). The V gene end was trimmed by 4 bases and the J gene end by 4 bases; junction bases not matched to a gene: 5. The CDR3 is made up of 14 amino acids. Per the original methods: Researchers report that nucleated cell counts were estimated from reference gene primer amplification. Profiling relied on immunoSEQ multiplex PCR, and the TCRdb table lists in-frame clones only, not all of them. V, J and clone size are taken as reported in that table, and D and trimming were inferred from the DNA itself. The repertoire holds roughly 41,000 clones, with about 82% as singletons.

The clonotype originates from a man in his forties or fifties with active COVID-19. The specimen was peripheral blood. The chain has TRBV27 and TRBJ1-2; 8 positions agree with TRBD1. CDR3 nucleotides: TGTGCCAGCAGTTCCGGGACAGGTGGCTATGGCTACACCTTC. Encoded protein: CASSSGTGGYGYTF.